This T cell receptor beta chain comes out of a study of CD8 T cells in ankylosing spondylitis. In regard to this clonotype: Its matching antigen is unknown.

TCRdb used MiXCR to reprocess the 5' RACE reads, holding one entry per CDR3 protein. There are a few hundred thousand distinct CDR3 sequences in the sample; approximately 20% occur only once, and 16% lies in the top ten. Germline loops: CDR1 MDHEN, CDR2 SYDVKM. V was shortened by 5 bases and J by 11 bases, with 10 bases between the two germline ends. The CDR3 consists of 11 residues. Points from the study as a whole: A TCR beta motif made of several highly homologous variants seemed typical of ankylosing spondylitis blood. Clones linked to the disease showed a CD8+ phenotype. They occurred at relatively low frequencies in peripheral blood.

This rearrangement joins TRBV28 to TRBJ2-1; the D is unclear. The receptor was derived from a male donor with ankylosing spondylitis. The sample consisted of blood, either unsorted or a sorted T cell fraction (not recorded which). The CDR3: CASSKAFQQFF. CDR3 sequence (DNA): TGTGCCAGCAGTAAGGCCTTCCAGCAGTTCTTC.